This T cell receptor beta chain emerged from a study of cytomegalovirus exposure and HLA in healthy donors. For the study at large: From some 180 million T cells, an earlier analysis saw approximately 110 million unique TCR beta sequences. Study-wide results and caveats: Researchers reported in a later analysis that a missense DCLRE1C variant was tied to TCR beta V- and J-gene trimming. Productive status was seen about 90% or about 30% of the time for most TCR beta V segments in an earlier analysis.

The PCR used 60 Vbeta and 13 Jbeta primers. Using immunoSEQ multiplex PCR, the repertoire was profiled, and TCRdb retains in-frame clones only, with some absent. The sample contains about 130,000 clones, roughly four fifths of which appear only once. A remark on this clone: Its antigen remains unknown.

Material: PBMCs. The clonotype originates from a woman between 40 and 50 years old in good health and CMV-seropositive.

DNA for the CDR3: TGTGCCAGCAGCTTAGATAGGTCCCCCGGGAATGAGCAGTTCTTC. Amino acid sequence: CASSLDRSPGNEQFF. This chain joins TRBV11-2 and TRBJ2-1; D call uncertain. The CDR3 has 15 residues. Germline loops: CDR1 SGHAT, CDR2 FQNNGV. The V and J ends lost 0 bases and 7 bases respectively, with 13 bases between them.